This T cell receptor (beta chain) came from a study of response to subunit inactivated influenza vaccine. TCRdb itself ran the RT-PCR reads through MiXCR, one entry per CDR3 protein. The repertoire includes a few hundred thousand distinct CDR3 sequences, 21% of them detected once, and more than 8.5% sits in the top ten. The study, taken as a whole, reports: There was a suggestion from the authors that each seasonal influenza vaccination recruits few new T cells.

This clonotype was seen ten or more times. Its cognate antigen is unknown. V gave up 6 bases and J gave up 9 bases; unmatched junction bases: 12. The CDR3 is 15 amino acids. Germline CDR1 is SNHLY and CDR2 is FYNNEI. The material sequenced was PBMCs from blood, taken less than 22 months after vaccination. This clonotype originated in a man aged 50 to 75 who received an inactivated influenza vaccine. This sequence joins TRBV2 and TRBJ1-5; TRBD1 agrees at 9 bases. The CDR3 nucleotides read TGTGCCAGCAGCCCGGGACAGGGCGCAGGTATGCCCCAGCATTTT. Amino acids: CASSPGQGAGMPQHF.